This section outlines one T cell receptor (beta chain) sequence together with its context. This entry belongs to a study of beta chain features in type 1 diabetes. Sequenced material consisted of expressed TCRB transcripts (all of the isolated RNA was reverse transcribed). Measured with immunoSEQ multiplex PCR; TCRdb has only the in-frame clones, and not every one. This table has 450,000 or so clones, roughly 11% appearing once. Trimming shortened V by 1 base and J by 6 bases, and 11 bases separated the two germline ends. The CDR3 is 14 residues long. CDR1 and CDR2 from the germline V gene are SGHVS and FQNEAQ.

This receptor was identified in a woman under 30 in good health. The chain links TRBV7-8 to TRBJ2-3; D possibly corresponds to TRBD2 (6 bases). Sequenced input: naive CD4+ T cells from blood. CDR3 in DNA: TGTGCCAGCAGCTTAGTCGGCGGGGTCGATACGCAGTATTTT. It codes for CASSLVGGVDTQYF.